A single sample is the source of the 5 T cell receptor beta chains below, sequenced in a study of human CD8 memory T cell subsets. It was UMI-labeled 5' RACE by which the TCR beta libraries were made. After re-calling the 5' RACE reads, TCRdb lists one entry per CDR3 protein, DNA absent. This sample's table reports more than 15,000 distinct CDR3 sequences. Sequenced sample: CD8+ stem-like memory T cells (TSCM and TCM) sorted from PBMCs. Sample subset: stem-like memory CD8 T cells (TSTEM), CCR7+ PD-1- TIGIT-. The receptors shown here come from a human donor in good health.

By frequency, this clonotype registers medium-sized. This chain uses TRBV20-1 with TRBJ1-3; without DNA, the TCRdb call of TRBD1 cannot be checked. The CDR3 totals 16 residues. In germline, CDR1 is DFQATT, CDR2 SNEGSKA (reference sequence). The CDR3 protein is CSARDLPGMTGNTIYF.

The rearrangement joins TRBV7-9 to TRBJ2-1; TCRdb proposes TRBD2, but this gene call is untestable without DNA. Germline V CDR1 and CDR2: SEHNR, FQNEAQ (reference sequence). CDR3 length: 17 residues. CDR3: CASSTDRALVGENEQFF.

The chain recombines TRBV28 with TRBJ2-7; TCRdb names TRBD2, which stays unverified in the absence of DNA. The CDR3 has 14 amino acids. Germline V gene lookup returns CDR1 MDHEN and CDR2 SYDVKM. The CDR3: CASRREDSSYEQYF.

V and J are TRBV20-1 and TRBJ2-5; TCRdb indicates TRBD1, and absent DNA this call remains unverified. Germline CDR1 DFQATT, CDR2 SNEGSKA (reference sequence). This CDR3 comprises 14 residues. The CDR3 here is CSARIPGQRGTQYF.

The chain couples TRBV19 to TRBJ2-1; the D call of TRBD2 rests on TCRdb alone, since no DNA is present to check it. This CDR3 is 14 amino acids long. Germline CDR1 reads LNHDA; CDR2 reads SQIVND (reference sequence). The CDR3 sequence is CASKRLAGDNEQFF.